The 32 T cell receptor beta chains below all came from one sample that was sequenced in a study of patients and donors after allogeneic stem cell transplantation. TCRdb analysed the RT-PCR reads with MiXCR anew, one entry per CDR3 protein. The sample lists about 960,000 distinct CDR3 sequences, approximately 18% seen once, with approximately 5.9% in the top ten. Specimen: blood, either unsorted or a sorted T cell fraction (not recorded which). The source of these receptors is a human donor who was either an allogeneic HSCT recipient or a stem cell or donor lymphocyte infusion donor (not recorded which). It is not recorded whose cells these are; they may come from a transplant donor.

This rearrangement joins TRBV6-1 to TRBJ2-5; TRBD2 aligns across 11 bases. CDR1 is MNHNS, CDR2 SASEGT, per germline. This CDR3 is 15 amino acids long. With 5 bases clipped from V and 5 bases from J, the junction kept 7 bases outside the gene matches. This chain's CDR3 is CASSQGLADPETQYF. CDR3 coding DNA: TGTGCCAGCAGTCAGGGACTAGCGGATCCGGAGACCCAGTACTTC.

The sample holds a few counts of this clonotype. The chain carries TRBV7-8 and TRBJ2-1, with no clear D. This CDR3 region has 17 residues. Looked up from germline, CDR1 is SGHVS and CDR2 is FQNEAQ. Trimming removed 1 base from V and 0 bases from J, with 13 bases in between. CDR3 amino acids: CASSLGEPASSYNEQFF. CDR3 DNA sequence: TGTGCCAGCAGCTTAGGGGAACCGGCGAGCTCCTACAATGAGCAGTTCTTC.

The V gene is TRBV7-3, the J gene TRBJ2-1; 7 bases align to TRBD2. V was clipped by 3 bases and J by 5 bases; unmatched bases: 13. Germline V CDR1 and CDR2: SGHTA, FQGTGA. The CDR3 sequence is 17 residues long. CDR3 in DNA: TGTGCCAGCAGCTTTCGGGGCGGGAGCTCGGGGGACAATGAGCAGTTCTTC. Amino acids: CASSFRGGSSGDNEQFF.

This chain uses TRBV5-6 with TRBJ2-7; D may be TRBD1 (7 bases). Germline V gene sequence: CDR1 SGHDT, CDR2 YYEEEE. Deletions cut 0 bases from V and 2 bases from J, with 15 bases between. The CDR3 totals 16 residues. CDR3 sequence: CASSLDRGGKAYEQYF. The CDR3, as DNA: TGTGCCAGCAGCTTGGACAGGGGAGGAAAGGCCTACGAGCAGTACTTC.

This clonotype was found a few times. The chain recombines TRBV27 with TRBJ2-1; TRBD2 aligns across 8 bases. There are 16 residues in the CDR3. From germline, CDR1 is MNHEY and CDR2 SMNVEV (reference sequence). The V and J ends lost 6 bases and 2 bases, in that order; junction bases with no gene match: 9. The CDR3 loop is CASRKSGAGAYNEQFF. The CDR3 DNA is TGTGCCAGCAGAAAAAGCGGAGCGGGGGCCTACAATGAGCAGTTCTTC.

This clonotype was seen only a few times. CDR3 sequence: CASRLQRGAYNEQFF. CDR3 coding DNA: TGTGCCAGCAGACTACAGCGGGGTGCCTACAATGAGCAGTTCTTC. V is TRBV12-3 or TRBV12-4 and J is TRBJ2-1; TRBD2 aligns across 7 bases. Trimming cost V 6 bases and J 2 bases; bases outside gene matches: 7. CDR3 length: 15 residues.

The chain employs TRBV3-1 and TRBJ1-3, with no clear D. Between the trimmed V and J ends, which lost 4 bases and 0 bases, there was a span of 13 bases. The CDR3 extends over 16 amino acids. Germline CDR1 is LGHDT and CDR2 is YNNKEL (reference sequence). CDR3 sequence reads: CASSLRTQSSGNTIYF. CDR3 coding DNA: TGTGCCAGCAGCCTACGGACTCAGAGCTCTGGAAACACCATATATTTT.

This clonotype was counted between two and nine times. The chain recombines TRBV20-1 with TRBJ2-3; 8 bases line up with TRBD1. With 5 bases clipped from V and 4 bases from J, the junction kept 11 bases outside the gene matches. The germline V gene encodes CDR1 DFQATT and CDR2 SNEGSKA (reference sequence). This CDR3 has 15 residues. CDR3 DNA: TGCAGTGCTGTGCCGACAGGGGTTATGGCAGATACGCAGTATTTT. Its protein product is CSAVPTGVMADTQYF.

This clonotype was seen a handful of times. The chain uses TRBV29-1 and TRBJ2-1; 7 bases are a match to TRBD2. The CDR3 consists of 16 residues. In germline, CDR1 is SQVTM, CDR2 ANQGSEA. Trimming removed 4 bases from V and 7 bases from J; junction bases left unmatched: 16. CDR3 sequence (DNA): TGCAGCGTTGTGGTTCGTAGGACTAGTCTCTGGAATGAGCAGTTCTTC. Its translation is CSVVVRRTSLWNEQFF.

This chain connects TRBV19 to TRBJ1-1; possibly TRBD1 for D (6 bases). Between the trimmed V and J ends, which lost 3 bases and 1 base, there was a span of 15 bases. The CDR3 consists of 16 residues. The germline V gene encodes CDR1 LNHDA and CDR2 SQIVND (reference sequence). CDR3: CASSITWTARNTEAFF. In DNA, the CDR3 is TGTGCCAGTAGTATCACCTGGACAGCACGGAACACTGAAGCTTTCTTT.

The chain recombines TRBV7-2 with TRBJ2-7; 8 nucleotides agree with TRBD1. CDR3 length: 14 amino acids. V shed 5 bases, J shed 2 bases, and the junction held 5 bases outside the gene matches. Germline CDR1 and CDR2: SGHTA and FQGNSA. The CDR3 protein is CASSVPGQAYEQYF. For the CDR3, the DNA is TGTGCCAGCAGCGTACCGGGACAGGCCTACGAGCAGTACTTC.

This clonotype came up a few times. V and J are TRBV19 and TRBJ2-7; 8 bases are shared with TRBD1. The germline V gene has CDR1 LNHDA and CDR2 SQIVND (reference sequence). V gave up 4 bases and J gave up 2 bases; unmatched junction bases: 10. The CDR3 length is 16 residues. CDR3: CASSTDRATAPYEQYF. DNA of the CDR3: TGTGCCAGTAGTACGGACAGGGCGACAGCCCCCTACGAGCAGTACTTC.

This clonotype was observed a handful of times. The CDR3 region is CASSVLGRADTQYF. Written as DNA, the CDR3 is TGTGCCAGCAGTGTGTTAGGCCGCGCAGATACGCAGTATTTT. This rearrangement joins TRBV2 to TRBJ2-3; no clear D. Trimming took off 4 bases at V and 4 bases at J, with 12 bases between the two ends. CDR1 and CDR2 from the germline V gene are SNHLY and FYNNEI. The CDR3 contains 14 residues.

V and J are TRBV27 and TRBJ2-7, with D possibly being TRBD1 or TRBD2 (7 bases each). Looked up from germline, CDR1 is MNHEY and CDR2 is SMNVEV (reference sequence). Trimming cost V 6 bases and J 1 base, with 19 bases left between them. The CDR3 length is 16 residues. The CDR3 spells CASSTRQGGESYEQYF. CDR3 in DNA: TGTGCCAGCAGCACCCGACAGGGAGGGGAATCCTACGAGCAGTACTTC.

In this sample, this clonotype turned up many times. At one of its ends the junction is not consistent with the germline gene, which may arise from a read error. The V gene is TRBV9, the J gene TRBJ2-7; 7 bases line up with TRBD2. The CDR3 covers 13 residues. CDR1 and CDR2 from the germline V gene are SGDLS and YYNGEE. The chain's CDR3 is CASSVAGTYEQYF. DNA of the CDR3: TGTGCCAGCAGTGTAGCGGGTACCTACGAGCAGTACTTC. The full variable domain, its missing parts supplied by reference TRBV9 and TRBJ2-7, is DSGVTQTPKHLITATGQRVTLRCSPRSGDLSVYWYQQSLDQGLQFLIQYYNGEERAKGNILERFSAQQFPDLHSELNLSSLELGDSALYFCASSVAGTYEQYFGPGTRLTVT.

This clonotype was picked up many times. The V call is TRBV7-8, the J call TRBJ2-3, with D tentatively TRBD2 (6 bases). The CDR3 length is 17 residues. The ends were cut back, 1 base at V and 0 bases at J, with 14 bases in the middle. Per the germline V gene, CDR1 is SGHVS and CDR2 is FQNEAQ. CDR3 coding DNA: TGTGCCAGCAGCTTAGTAGCGGCGGGATCAAGCACAGATACGCAGTATTTT. Its protein is CASSLVAAGSSTDTQYF.

CDR3 nucleotides: TGTGCCACCAGGGACCCGGGACAGCCCCCAAGGAACACCGGGGAGCTGTTTTTT. Protein sequence: CATRDPGQPPRNTGELFF. The rearrangement links TRBV15 to TRBJ2-2, with TRBD1 identical over 7 bases. The J segment lost 1 base and the V segment lost 6 bases, leaving 14 bases of the junction unmatched. The CDR3 runs to 18 residues. CDR1 and CDR2 (germline): LNHNV, YYDKDF (reference sequence).

This clonotype was counted at least ten times. J is TRBJ1-2 and V is TRBV29-1; D is undetermined. Germline V gene sequence: CDR1 SQVTM, CDR2 ANQGSEA. The CDR3 runs to 13 residues. The ends were cut back, 4 bases at V and 4 bases at J, with 13 bases in the middle. Here the CDR3 DNA reads TGCAGCGTTGGATCCGGGTTTGGCTATGGCTACACCTTC. Translated: CSVGSGFGYGYTF. Combining the CDR3 with reference TRBV29-1 and TRBJ1-2 gives the whole variable domain SAVISQKPSRDICQRGTSLTIQCQVDSQVTMMFWYRQQPGQSLTLIATANQGSEATYESGFVIDKFPISRPNLTFSTLTVSNMSPEDSSIYLCSVGSGFGYGYTFGSGTRLTVV.

This clonotype has just a few counts. The J gene is TRBJ2-7, the V gene TRBV7-9; weak D call: TRBD2 (5 bases). Trimming left V 1 base short and J 3 bases short, with 10 bases between. Germline-derived CDR1 and CDR2 are SEHNR and FQNEAQ (reference sequence). The CDR3 covers 14 residues. The CDR3 loop reads CASSLDSGVYEQYF. CDR3 coding DNA: TGTGCCAGCAGCTTAGACTCCGGGGTCTACGAGCAGTACTTC.

The V and J genes are TRBV14 and TRBJ1-1; TRBD1 matches 8 bases. The CDR3 consists of 13 residues. From germline, CDR1 is SGHDN and CDR2 FVKESK. The ends lost 4 bases at V and 8 bases at J; junction bases unmatched: 6. This CDR3 is CASSPKDRVEAFF. CDR3 bases: TGTGCCAGCAGCCCGAAGGACAGGGTGGAAGCTTTCTTT.

This clonotype was recorded at least ten times. The J gene is TRBJ1-1, the V gene TRBV12-3 or TRBV12-4; 7 positions agree with TRBD1. The CDR3 covers 13 residues. V lost 3 bases, J lost 12 bases, and 10 bases stayed unmatched. The CDR3 loop reads CASSFPGQLYSFF. CDR3 sequence (DNA): TGTGCCAGCAGTTTTCCGGGACAGCTCTATTCTTTCTTT.

This rearrangement joins TRBV19 to TRBJ1-1, with 8 bases aligning to TRBD1. V dropped 8 bases and J dropped 5; count of bases not matched to a gene: 7. Germline CDR1 is LNHDA and CDR2 is SQIVND (reference sequence). The CDR3 extends over 13 amino acids. CDR3: CASHPRQGTEAFF. CDR3 nucleotides: TGTGCCAGTCACCCCCGACAGGGGACTGAAGCTTTCTTT.

This clonotype has ten or more counts. J is TRBJ1-4 and V is TRBV29-1; tentatively, D is TRBD1 (6 bases). Trimming shortened V by 7 bases and J by 7 bases, and 13 bases separated the two germline ends. CDR1 and CDR2 (germline): SQVTM, ANQGSEA. The CDR3 runs to 12 residues. CDR3 bases: TGCAGCGGAGGACAGCGAGGTGAAAAACTGTTTTTT. Translation: CSGGQRGEKLFF.

This clonotype turned up a few times. V and J are TRBV7-2 and TRBJ2-5, with TRBD1 matching 11 bases. V was pared by 5 bases and J by 1 base, with 9 bases of the junction left unmatched. Looked up from germline, CDR1 is SGHTA and CDR2 is FQGNSA. The CDR3 is 17 amino acids. This CDR3 is CASSTGTGGGPQETQYF. CDR3 nucleotide sequence: TGTGCCAGCAGCACCGGGACAGGGGGGGGCCCCCAAGAGACCCAGTACTTC.

This rearrangement joins TRBV9 to TRBJ2-5; either TRBD1 or TRBD2 may supply D (5 bases each). Trimming removed 3 bases from V and 3 bases from J, with 21 bases in between. The CDR3 consists of 17 residues. The V gene's germline CDR1 is SGDLS and CDR2 YYNGEE. The DNA for the CDR3 is TGTGCCAGCAGCGGGGGGTTCGCTGCAGGGATGAAAGAGACCCAGTACTTC. Residues: CASSGGFAAGMKETQYF.

This chain joins TRBV30 and TRBJ1-3, with 7 bases aligning to TRBD1. Trimming removed 3 bases from V and 0 bases from J; junction bases left unmatched: 5. CDR1 is GTSNPN, CDR2 SVGIG, per germline (reference sequence). This CDR3 comprises 15 residues. The CDR3 region has the DNA TGTGCCTGGAGACCCCGGGACAGCTCTGGAAACACCATATATTTT. Its translation: CAWRPRDSSGNTIYF.

The CDR3 loop reads CASSPEGQISYEQYF. CDR3 DNA sequence: TGTGCCAGCAGCCCTGAAGGACAGATCTCCTACGAGCAGTACTTC. The chain links TRBV9 to TRBJ2-7, with D tentatively TRBD1 (6 bases). Germline CDR1 is SGDLS and CDR2 is YYNGEE. The CDR3 extends over 15 amino acids. Trimming took 4 bases from V and 0 from J, leaving 14 bases between them.

This clonotype was seen only a few times. The genes are TRBV7-3 and TRBJ2-3; D assignment may be TRBD1 or TRBD2 (5 bases each). From germline, CDR1 is SGHTA and CDR2 FQGTGA. Trimming took off 4 bases at V and 4 bases at J, with 15 bases between the two ends. This CDR3 comprises 15 residues. The CDR3, as DNA: TGTGCCAGCAGCTATAATGGGGGATCCGCAGATACGCAGTATTTT. The encoded protein is CASSYNGGSADTQYF.

This clonotype was seen more than once but under ten times. The chain has TRBV5-6 and TRBJ2-4; 8 bases fit TRBD2. V lost 6 bases and J lost 0; bases outside the gene matches: 14. Germline V gives CDR1 SGHDT, CDR2 YYEEEE. The CDR3 has 18 amino acids. The CDR3 DNA reads TGTGCCAGCACCACTCTAGCGGGTCCACCTATAGCCAAAAACATTCAGTACTTC. Encoded protein: CASTTLAGPPIAKNIQYF.

This clonotype was recorded many times. This chain connects TRBV11-3 to TRBJ2-1, with TRBD2 matching over 13 bases. This CDR3 comprises 15 residues. From germline, CDR1 is SGHNT and CDR2 YENEEA. The V gene end was trimmed by 5 bases and the J gene end by 7 bases; junction bases not matched to a gene: 5. CDR3 DNA sequence: TGTGCCAGCAGCCCCCGGACTAGCGGGAGAAATGAGCAGTTCTTC. Translated, it gives CASSPRTSGRNEQFF.

V usage is TRBV27 and J usage is TRBJ1-1, with TRBD1 as a possible D gene (5 bases). V was clipped by 3 bases and J by 1 base, with 15 bases between them. The CDR3 loop spans 16 amino acids. Germline lookup yields CDR1 MNHEY and CDR2 SMNVEV (reference sequence). DNA for the CDR3: TGTGCCAGCAGTTTTTTCCCGGGACGGACGAACACTGAAGCTTTCTTT. This translates into CASSFFPGRTNTEAFF.

This chain links TRBV20-1 with TRBJ2-7, with D tentatively TRBD1 or TRBD2 (6 bases each). CDR3 size: 16 residues. CDR1 and CDR2 (germline): DFQATT, SNEGSKA (reference sequence). V lost 0 bases and J 0 bases, leaving 15 bases between the germline ends. The CDR3 nucleotides read TGCAGTGCTAGAGACACCCCGGGGGCCAGCTCCTACGAGCAGTACTTC. This sequence encodes CSARDTPGASSYEQYF.